This record covers a single TCR beta chain. The record originates from a study of shared clonotypes between healthy human individuals. CDR3 length: 16 residues. Germline V gene sequence: CDR1 MGHRA, CDR2 YSYEKL. V dropped 4 bases and J dropped 4; count of bases not matched to a gene: 12. Only Caucasian adults living in Nashville, Tennessee made up the donor group. Data came from immunoSEQ multiplex PCR; TCRdb stores just in-frame clones and leaves some out. The table shows over 2 million clones, with 85% to 95% occurring only once. The V call is TRBV4-1, the J call TRBJ1-2; 7 nucleotides agree with TRBD1. Sequencing used naive CD4+ T cells sorted from blood. As for subset: CD45RA+ positively selected. This sequence originates from a man aged 18 to 35 in good health. The DNA of the CDR3 is TGCGCCAGCAGCCCCATCGTAGGGACAGACGTCTATGGCTACACCTTC. This codes for CASSPIVGTDVYGYTF.